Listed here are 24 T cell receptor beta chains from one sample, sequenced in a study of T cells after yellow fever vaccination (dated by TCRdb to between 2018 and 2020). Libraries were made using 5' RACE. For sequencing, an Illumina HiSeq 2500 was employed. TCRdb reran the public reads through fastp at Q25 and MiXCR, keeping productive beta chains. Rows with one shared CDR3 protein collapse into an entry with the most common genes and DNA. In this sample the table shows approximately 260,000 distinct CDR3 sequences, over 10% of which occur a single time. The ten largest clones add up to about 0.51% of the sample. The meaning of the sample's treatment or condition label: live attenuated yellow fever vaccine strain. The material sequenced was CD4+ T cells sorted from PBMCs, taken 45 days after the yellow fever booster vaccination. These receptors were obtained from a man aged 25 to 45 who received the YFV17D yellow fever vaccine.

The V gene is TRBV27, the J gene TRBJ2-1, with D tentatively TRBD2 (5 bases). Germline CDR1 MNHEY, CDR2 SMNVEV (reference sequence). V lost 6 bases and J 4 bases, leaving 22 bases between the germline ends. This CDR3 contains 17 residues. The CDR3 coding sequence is TGTGCCAGCAGCCCTCAGGCTAGCTGGAGTTCATACAATGAGCAGTTCTTC. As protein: CASSPQASWSSYNEQFF.

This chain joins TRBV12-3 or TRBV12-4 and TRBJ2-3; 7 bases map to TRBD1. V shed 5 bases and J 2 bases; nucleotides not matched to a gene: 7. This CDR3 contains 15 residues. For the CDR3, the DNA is TGTGCCAGCAGTCACCGGGACAGATACACAGATACGCAGTATTTT. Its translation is CASSHRDRYTDTQYF.

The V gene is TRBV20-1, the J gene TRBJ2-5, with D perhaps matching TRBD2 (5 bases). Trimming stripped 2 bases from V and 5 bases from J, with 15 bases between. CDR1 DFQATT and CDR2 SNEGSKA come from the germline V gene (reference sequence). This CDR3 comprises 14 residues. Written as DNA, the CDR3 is TGCAGTGCTAGAATGGTGGGAGTACAGGAGACCCAGTACTTC. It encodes CSARMVGVQETQYF.

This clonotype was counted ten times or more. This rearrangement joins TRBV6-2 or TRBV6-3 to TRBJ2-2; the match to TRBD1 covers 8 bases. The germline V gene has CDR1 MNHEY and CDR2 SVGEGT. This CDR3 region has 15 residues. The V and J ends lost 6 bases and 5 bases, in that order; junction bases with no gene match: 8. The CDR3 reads CASSRDRWGTGELFF. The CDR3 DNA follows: TGTGCCAGCAGCCGGGACAGGTGGGGAACCGGGGAGCTGTTTTTT.

CDR3 amino acids: CASSRSTGHTSYEQYF. The DNA of the CDR3 is TGCGCCAGCAGCAGGTCGACAGGGCACACGTCCTACGAGCAGTACTTC. The V gene is TRBV5-1, the J gene TRBJ2-7; 7 bases agree with TRBD1. The length of the CDR3 is 16 residues. The V gene end was trimmed by 4 bases and the J gene end by 1 base; junction bases not matched to a gene: 11. Germline V lookup: CDR1 SGHRS, CDR2 YFSETQ. Supplemented by reference TRBV5-1 and TRBJ2-7, the full variable domain reads KAGVTQTPRYLIKTRGQQVTLSCSPISGHRSVSWYQQTPGQGLQFLFEYFSETQRNKGNFPGRFSGRQFSNSRSEMNVSTLELGDSALYLCASSRSTGHTSYEQYFGPGTRLTVT.

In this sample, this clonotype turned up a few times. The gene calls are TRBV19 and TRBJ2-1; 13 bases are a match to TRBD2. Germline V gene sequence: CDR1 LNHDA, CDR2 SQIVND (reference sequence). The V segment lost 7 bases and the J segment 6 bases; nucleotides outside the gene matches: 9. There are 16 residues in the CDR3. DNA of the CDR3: TGTGCCAGTACAATGGGACTAGCGGGAAGATTCAATGAGCAGTTCTTC. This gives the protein CASTMGLAGRFNEQFF.

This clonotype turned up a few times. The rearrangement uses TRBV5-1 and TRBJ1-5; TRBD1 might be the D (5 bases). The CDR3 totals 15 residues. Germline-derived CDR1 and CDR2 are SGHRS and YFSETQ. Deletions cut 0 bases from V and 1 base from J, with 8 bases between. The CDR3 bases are TGCGCCAGCAGCTTGGAGGGACGGAGCAATCAGCCCCAGCATTTT. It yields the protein CASSLEGRSNQPQHF. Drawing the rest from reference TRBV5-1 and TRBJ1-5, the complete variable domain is KAGVTQTPRYLIKTRGQQVTLSCSPISGHRSVSWYQQTPGQGLQFLFEYFSETQRNKGNFPGRFSGRQFSNSRSEMNVSTLELGDSALYLCASSLEGRSNQPQHFGDGTRLSIL.

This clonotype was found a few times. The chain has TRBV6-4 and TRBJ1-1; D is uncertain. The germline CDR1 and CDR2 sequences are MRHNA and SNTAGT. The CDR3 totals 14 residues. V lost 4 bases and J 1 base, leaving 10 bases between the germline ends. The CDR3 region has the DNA TGTGCCAGCAGTGCCAGCCCCGGGAACACTGAAGCTTTCTTT. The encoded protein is CASSASPGNTEAFF.

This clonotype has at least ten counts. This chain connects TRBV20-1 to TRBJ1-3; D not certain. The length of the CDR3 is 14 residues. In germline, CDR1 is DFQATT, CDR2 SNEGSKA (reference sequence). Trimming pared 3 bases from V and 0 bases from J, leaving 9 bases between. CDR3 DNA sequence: TGCAGTGCTAGGCGAAGCCACTCTGGAAACACCATATATTTT. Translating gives CSARRSHSGNTIYF.

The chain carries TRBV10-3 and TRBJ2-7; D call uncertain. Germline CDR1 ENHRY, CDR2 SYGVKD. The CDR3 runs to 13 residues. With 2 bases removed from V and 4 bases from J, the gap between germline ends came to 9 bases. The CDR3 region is CAISEGSAYEQYF. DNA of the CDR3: TGTGCCATCAGTGAGGGTTCAGCGTACGAGCAGTACTTC.

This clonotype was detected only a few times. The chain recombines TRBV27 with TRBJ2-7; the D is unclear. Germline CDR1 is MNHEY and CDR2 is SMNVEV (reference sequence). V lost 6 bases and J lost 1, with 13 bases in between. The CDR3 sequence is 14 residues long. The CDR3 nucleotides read TGTGCCAGCAGCCTTAGGGTCCAATCCTACGAGCAGTACTTC. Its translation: CASSLRVQSYEQYF.

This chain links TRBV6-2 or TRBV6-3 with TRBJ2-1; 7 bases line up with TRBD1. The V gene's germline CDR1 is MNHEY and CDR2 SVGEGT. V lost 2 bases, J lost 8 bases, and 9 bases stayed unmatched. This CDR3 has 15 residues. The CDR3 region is CASSYLGRGYDEQFF. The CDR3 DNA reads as TGTGCCAGCAGTTACCTGGGCAGGGGGTACGATGAGCAGTTCTTC.

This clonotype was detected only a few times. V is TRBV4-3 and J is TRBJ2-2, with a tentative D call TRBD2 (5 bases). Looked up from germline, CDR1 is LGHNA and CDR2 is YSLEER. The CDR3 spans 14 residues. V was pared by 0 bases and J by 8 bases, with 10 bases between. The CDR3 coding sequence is TGCGCCAGCAGCCAAGACGCGGACTTAGGGGAGCTGTTTTTT. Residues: CASSQDADLGELFF.

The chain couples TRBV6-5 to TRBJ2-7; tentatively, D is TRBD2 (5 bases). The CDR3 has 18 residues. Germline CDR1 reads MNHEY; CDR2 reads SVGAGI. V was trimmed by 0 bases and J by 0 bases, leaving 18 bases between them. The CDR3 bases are TGTGCCAGCAGTTACTCGAGGAGGACTGGCGGCAGCTCCTACGAGCAGTACTTC. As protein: CASSYSRRTGGSSYEQYF.

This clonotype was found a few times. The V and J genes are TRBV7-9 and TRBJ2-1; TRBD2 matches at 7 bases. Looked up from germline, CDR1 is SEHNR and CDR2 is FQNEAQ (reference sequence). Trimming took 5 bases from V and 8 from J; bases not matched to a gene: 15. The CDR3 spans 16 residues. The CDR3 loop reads CASSLFGRDYGDEQFF. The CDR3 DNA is TGTGCCAGCAGCCTTTTTGGGCGGGACTACGGGGATGAGCAGTTCTTC.

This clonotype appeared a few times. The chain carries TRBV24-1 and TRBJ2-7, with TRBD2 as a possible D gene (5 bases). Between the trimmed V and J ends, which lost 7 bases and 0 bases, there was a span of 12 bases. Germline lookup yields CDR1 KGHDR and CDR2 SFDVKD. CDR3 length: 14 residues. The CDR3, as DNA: TGTGCCACCAGCGAGGGCACCCACTCCTACGAGCAGTACTTC. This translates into CATSEGTHSYEQYF.

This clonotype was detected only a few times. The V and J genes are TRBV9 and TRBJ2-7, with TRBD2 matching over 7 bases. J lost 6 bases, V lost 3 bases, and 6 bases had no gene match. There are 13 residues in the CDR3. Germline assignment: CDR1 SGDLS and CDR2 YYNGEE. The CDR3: CASSETSRSEQYF. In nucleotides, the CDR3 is TGTGCCAGCAGCGAGACTAGCCGCAGCGAGCAGTACTTC.

CDR3 protein: CSADNLAGAYNEQFF. CDR3 bases: TGCAGCGCCGATAATCTAGCGGGAGCCTACAATGAGCAGTTCTTC. The chain is built from TRBV29-1 and TRBJ2-1, with 10 bases lining up with TRBD2. The ends lost 7 bases at V and 2 bases at J; junction bases unmatched: 8. The V gene's germline CDR1 is SQVTM and CDR2 ANQGSEA. The CDR3 is 15 residues long.

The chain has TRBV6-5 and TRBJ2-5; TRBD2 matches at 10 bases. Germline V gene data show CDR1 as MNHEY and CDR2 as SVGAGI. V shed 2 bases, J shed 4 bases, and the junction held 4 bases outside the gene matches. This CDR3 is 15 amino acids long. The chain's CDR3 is CASSYLRTSGETQYF. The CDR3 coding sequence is TGTGCCAGCAGTTACCTTCGGACTAGCGGAGAGACCCAGTACTTC.

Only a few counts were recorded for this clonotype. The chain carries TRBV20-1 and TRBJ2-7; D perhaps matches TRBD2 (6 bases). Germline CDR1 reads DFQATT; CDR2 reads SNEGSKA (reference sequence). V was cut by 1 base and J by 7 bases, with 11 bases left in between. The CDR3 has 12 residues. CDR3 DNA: TGCAGTGCTAGAGGGCCGGGGGTTGAGCAGTACTTC. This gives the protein CSARGPGVEQYF.

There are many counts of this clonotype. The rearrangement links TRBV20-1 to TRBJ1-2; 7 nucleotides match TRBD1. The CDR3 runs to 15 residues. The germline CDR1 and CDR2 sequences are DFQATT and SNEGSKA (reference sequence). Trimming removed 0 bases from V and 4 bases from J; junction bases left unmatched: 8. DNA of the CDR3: TGCAGTGCTAGAGATCTACGACAGGGTTTCTATGGCTACACCTTC. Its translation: CSARDLRQGFYGYTF.

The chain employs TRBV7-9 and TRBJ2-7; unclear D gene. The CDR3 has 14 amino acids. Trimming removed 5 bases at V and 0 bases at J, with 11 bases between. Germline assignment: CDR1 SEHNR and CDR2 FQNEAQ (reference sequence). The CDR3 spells CASSLLHLSYEQYF. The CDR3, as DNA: TGTGCCAGCAGCCTCCTCCATCTCTCCTACGAGCAGTACTTC.

CDR3 coding DNA: TGTGCCAGCAGTTCCCTGGGACTAGCGGACCAAGAGACCCAGTACTTC. Its protein is CASSSLGLADQETQYF. The chain couples TRBV27 to TRBJ2-5; 11 nucleotides match TRBD2. The J segment lost 0 bases and the V segment lost 4 bases, leaving 4 bases of the junction unmatched. CDR1 MNHEY and CDR2 SMNVEV come from the germline V gene (reference sequence). This CDR3 region has 16 residues.

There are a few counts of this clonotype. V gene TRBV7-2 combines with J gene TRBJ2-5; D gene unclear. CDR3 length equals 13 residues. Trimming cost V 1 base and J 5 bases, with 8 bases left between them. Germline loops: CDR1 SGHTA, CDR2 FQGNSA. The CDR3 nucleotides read TGTGCCAGCAGCTTAGGAGCGTTTGAGACCCAGTACTTC. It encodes CASSLGAFETQYF.